The clone carrying this TCR beta chain was seen a few times. The antigen remains undetermined. The data belong to a study of cytomegalovirus exposure and HLA in healthy donors. Points from the study as a whole: An analysis done earlier found most TCR beta V segments productive about 87% or about 30% of the time.

The germline gives CDR1 SGHRS, CDR2 YFSETQ. The CDR3 is 15 amino acids. V lost 1 base, J lost 3 bases, and 4 bases stayed unmatched. 13 Jbeta primers and 60 Vbeta primers were used for the PCR. Method: immunoSEQ multiplex PCR; TCRdb's copy keeps in-frame clones and lacks some. In the table there are approximately 150,000 clones, around four fifths of which are singletons. The chain combines TRBV5-1 with TRBJ2-7; 10 bases are a match to TRBD2. The source is a female donor in good health and CMV-seronegative. The specimen sequenced was PBMCs. Here the CDR3 reads CASSLRSSGSYEQYF. CDR3 nucleotide sequence: TGCGCCAGCAGCTTGCGGTCTAGCGGGAGCTACGAGCAGTACTTC.